This TCR beta chain derives from a study of vaccination and CD4 T cells after COVID-19. Study outcomes and limitations: The study found median SARS-CoV-2-reactive clonotypes rising from roughly 19 to 38, not significantly. Vaccine-specific clones in convalescent patients were spike mono-reactive in 304 of 307 cases. Convalescent participants were relatively few, and none had early post-infection timepoints studied.

Described treatment: roughly nine-day PBMC culture with coronavirus spike peptide pools or control peptides (ViraFEST assay). ViraFEST stimulated the growth of antigen-specific T cells using peptide pools and subsequently profiled their TCRs by sequencing. The V segment lost 5 bases and the J segment 8 bases; nucleotides outside the gene matches: 13. This CDR3 contains 16 residues. Oncomine TCR Beta short-read sequencing was applied to DNA from cultured CD4+ T cells. MiXCR, run by TCRdb on the PCR reads, gives a single entry per CDR3 protein. This sample yields fewer than 30,000 distinct CDR3 sequences, of which 62% are seen a single time; around a sixth belongs to the top ten. This clonotype was seen a single time. Its antigen is still unknown.

The chain carries TRBV12-3 or TRBV12-4 and TRBJ1-2, with 11 bases matching TRBD1. The receptor was isolated from a human donor who received a COVID-19 vaccine. The specimen comprised CD4+ T cells from blood, cultured in vitro, sampled after SARS-CoV-2 vaccination. Here the CDR3 reads CASSLNLGTGGGGYTF. As DNA, the CDR3 is TGTGCCAGCAGTCTCAATTTAGGGACAGGGGGTGGAGGCTACACCTTC.